This T cell receptor beta chain was identified during a study of control samples from healthy donors and cancer patients (dated by TCRdb to the early 2020s). Worth noting for this clone: Its specific antigen is unknown. No much larger clone exists at a distance of one base, and base qualities are not known.

The germline V gene sets CDR1 to SGHAT and CDR2 to FQNNGV. V is shortened by 4 bases, J by 2 bases, and the region joining them spans 16 bases. There are 16 amino acids in the CDR3, from cysteine to phenylalanine inclusive. Left in the record is the CDR3 DNA by itself, 48 bases read in frame from the first base. The library was prepared using the immunoSEQ multiplex PCR assay. Drawn from immuneACCESS, this table holds only the in-frame rearrangements with V and J called that TCRdb kept. Clones are partly lost; checked studies trace under half to an unresolved V gene and leave the rest unexplained. This sample gives more than 85,000 clones in total; 75% to 95% of them show up just once. About 4.7% of the sample rests with the top ten.

The sequence derives from a human donor in good health. The donor label of this sample is uncertain. The rearrangement combines TRBV11-2 with TRBJ2-3; the D segment might be TRBD1 or TRBD2, since each matches 5 bases. Sequencing input: blood. The sequenced DNA is TGTGCCAGCAGCTCCGGGACCCGCCTCTACACAGATACGCAGTATTTT. The translation is CASSSGTRLYTDTQYF. Full variable domain (CDR3 extended with the reference TRBV11-2 and TRBJ2-3 proteins): EAGVAQSPRYKIIEKRQSVAFWCNPISGHATLYWYQQILGQGPKLLIQFQNNGVVDDSQLPKDRFSAERLKGVDSTLKIQPAKLEDSAVYLCASSSGTRLYTDTQYFGPGTRLTVL.